This TCR beta chain appears in the sequencing data of a study of beta chain features in type 1 diabetes. Of the isolated RNA, all was reverse transcribed, and so the sequenced material was expressed TCRB transcripts. Data came from immunoSEQ multiplex PCR; TCRdb stores just in-frame clones and leaves some out. The sample includes 810,000 or so clones, roughly a sixth of them seen just once. Study results and caveats: Type 1 diabetes patients had VDJ junctions that carried fewer insertions and more deletions.

CDR1 is SGHTA and CDR2 is FQGNSA in the germline V gene. V dropped 1 base and J dropped 5; count of bases not matched to a gene: 7. The CDR3 has 16 residues. With regard to this clone: What it recognizes is unknown.

This sequence originates from a woman between 18 and 30 years old in good health. V usage is TRBV7-2 and J usage is TRBJ2-5; TRBD2 aligns across 10 bases. Sequencing was carried out using naive CD4+ T cells from blood. CDR3 DNA sequence: TGTGCCAGCAGCTTAGGAAGTAGCGGGAGGTGGGAGACCCAGTACTTC. Encoded protein: CASSLGSSGRWETQYF.